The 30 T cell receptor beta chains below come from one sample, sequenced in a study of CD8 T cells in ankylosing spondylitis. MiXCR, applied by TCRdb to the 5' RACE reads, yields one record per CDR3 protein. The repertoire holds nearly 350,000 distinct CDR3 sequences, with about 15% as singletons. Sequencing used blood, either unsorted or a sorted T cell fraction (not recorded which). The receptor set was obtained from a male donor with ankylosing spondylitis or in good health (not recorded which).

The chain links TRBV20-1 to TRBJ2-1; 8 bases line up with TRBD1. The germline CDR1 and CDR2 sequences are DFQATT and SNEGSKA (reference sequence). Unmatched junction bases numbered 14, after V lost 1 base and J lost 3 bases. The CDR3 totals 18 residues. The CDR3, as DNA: TGCAGTGCTAGAGGTGGGGGCTGGGGGACAGGTCGCTACAATGAGCAGTTCTTC. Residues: CSARGGGWGTGRYNEQFF.

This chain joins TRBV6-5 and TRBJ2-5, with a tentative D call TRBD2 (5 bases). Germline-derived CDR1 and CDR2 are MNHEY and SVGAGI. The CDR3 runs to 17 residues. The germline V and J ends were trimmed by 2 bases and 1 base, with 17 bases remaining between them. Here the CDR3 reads CASSYGRYGESQETQYF. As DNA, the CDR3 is TGTGCCAGCAGTTACGGTCGCTACGGGGAGAGCCAAGAGACCCAGTACTTC.

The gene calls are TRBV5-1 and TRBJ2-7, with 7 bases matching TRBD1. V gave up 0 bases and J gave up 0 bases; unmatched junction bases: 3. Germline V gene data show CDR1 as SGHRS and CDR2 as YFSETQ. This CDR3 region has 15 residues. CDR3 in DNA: TGCGCCAGCAGCTTGGAGGGACAGCCCTCCTACGAGCAGTACTTC. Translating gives CASSLEGQPSYEQYF.

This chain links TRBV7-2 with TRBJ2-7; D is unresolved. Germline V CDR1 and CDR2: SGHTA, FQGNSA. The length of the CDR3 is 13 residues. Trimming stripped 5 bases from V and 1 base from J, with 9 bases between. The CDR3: CASSPPASYEQYF. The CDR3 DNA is TGTGCCAGCAGCCCACCGGCATCCTACGAGCAGTACTTC. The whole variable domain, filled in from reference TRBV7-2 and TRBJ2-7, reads GAGVSQSPSNKVTEKGKDVELRCDPISGHTALYWYRQSLGQGLEFLIYFQGNSAPDKSGLPSDRFSAERTGGSVSTLTIQRTQQEDSAVYLCASSPPASYEQYFGPGTRLTVT.

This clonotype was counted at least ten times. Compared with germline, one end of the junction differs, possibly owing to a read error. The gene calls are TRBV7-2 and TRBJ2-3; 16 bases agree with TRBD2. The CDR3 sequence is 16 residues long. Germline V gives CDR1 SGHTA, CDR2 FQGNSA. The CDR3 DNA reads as TGCGCCAGCAGCTTGGGACTAGCGGGGGGGACAGATACGCAGTATTTT. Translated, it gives CASSLGLAGGTDTQYF. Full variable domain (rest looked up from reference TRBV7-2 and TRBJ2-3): GAGVSQSPSNKVTEKGKDVELRCDPISGHTALYWYRQSLGQGLEFLIYFQGNSAPDKSGLPSDRFSAERTGGSVSTLTIQRTQQEDSAVYLCASSLGLAGGTDTQYFGPGTRLTVL.

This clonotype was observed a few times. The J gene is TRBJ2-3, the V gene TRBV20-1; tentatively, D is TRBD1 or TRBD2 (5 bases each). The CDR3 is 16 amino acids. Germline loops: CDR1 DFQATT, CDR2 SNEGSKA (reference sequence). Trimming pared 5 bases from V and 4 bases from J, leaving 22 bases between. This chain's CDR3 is CSAGGPTPPSADTQYF. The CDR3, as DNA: TGCAGTGCTGGGGGACCGACCCCACCCTCCGCAGATACGCAGTATTTT.

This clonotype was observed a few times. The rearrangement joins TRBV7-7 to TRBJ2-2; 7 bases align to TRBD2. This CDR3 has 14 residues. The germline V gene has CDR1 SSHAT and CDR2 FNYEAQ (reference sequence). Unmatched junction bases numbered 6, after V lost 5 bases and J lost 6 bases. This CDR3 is CASSTGGSPGELFF. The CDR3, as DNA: TGTGCCAGCAGCACGGGAGGTTCCCCCGGGGAGCTGTTTTTT.

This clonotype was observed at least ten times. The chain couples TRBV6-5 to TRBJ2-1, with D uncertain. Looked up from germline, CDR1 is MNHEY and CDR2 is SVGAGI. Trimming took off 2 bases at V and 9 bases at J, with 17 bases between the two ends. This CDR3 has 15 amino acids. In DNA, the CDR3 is TGTGCCAGCAGTTACCCCGTCCCCACCGCTACTGAGCAGTTCTTC. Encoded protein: CASSYPVPTATEQFF.

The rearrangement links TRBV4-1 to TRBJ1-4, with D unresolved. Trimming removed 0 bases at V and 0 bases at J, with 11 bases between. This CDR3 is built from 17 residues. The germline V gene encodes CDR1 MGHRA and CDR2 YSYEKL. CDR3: CASSQDKLGTTNEKLFF. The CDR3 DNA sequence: TGCGCCAGCAGCCAAGATAAGTTGGGCACAACTAATGAAAAACTGTTTTTT.

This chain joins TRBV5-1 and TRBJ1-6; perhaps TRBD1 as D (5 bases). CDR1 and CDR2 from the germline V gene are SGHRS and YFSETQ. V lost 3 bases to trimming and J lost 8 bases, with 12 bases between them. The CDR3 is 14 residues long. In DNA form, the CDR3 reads TGCGCCAGCAGCTCGGGACTTATGGATTCACCCCTCCACTTT. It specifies CASSSGLMDSPLHF.

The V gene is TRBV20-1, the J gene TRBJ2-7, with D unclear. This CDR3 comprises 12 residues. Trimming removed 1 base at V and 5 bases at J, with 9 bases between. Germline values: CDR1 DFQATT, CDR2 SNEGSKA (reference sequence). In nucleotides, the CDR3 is TGCAGTGCTAGAGCAGCCGGTGACGAGCAGTACTTC. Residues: CSARAAGDEQYF.

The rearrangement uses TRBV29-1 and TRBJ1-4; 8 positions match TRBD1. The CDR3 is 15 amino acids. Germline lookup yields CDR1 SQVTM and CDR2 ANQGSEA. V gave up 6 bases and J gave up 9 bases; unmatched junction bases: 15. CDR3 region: CSVSKTGDPNQKLFF. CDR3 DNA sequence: TGCAGCGTATCAAAGACAGGGGATCCGAATCAAAAACTGTTTTTT.

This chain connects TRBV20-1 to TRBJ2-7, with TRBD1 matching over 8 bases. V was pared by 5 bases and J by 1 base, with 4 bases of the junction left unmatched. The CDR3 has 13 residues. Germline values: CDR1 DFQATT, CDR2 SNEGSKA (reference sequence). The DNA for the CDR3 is TGCAGTGCTCTCCGGACAGGGTCCTACGAGCAGTACTTC. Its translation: CSALRTGSYEQYF.

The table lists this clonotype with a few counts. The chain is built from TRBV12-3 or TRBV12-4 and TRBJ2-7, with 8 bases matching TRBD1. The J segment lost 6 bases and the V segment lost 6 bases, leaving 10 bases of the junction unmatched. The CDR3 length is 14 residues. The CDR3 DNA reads TGTGCCAGCAGCCTGGGGGGACAGGTGGGCGAGCAGTACTTC. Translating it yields CASSLGGQVGEQYF.

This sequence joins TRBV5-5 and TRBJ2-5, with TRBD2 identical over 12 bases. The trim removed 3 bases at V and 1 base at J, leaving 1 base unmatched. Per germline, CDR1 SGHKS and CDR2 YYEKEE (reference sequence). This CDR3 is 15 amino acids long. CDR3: CASSWTSGVQETQYF. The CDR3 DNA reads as TGTGCCAGCAGCTGGACTAGCGGGGTCCAAGAGACCCAGTACTTC.

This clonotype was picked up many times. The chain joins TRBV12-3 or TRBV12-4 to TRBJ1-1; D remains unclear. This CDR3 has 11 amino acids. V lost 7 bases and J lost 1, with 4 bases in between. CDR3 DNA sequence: TGTGCCAGCAAACAGAACACTGAAGCTTTCTTT. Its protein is CASKQNTEAFF.

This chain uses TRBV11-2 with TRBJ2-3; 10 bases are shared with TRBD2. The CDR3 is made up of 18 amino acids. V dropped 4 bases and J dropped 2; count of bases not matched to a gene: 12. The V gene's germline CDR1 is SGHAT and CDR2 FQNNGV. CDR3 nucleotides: TGTGCCAGCAGCTCGCTAGCGGGGGTGCGGACCATCACAGATACGCAGTATTTT. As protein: CASSSLAGVRTITDTQYF.

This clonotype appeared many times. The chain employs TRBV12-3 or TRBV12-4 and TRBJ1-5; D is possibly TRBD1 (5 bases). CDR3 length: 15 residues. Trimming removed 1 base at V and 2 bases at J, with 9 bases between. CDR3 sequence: CASSLGQGGNQPQHF. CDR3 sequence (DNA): TGTGCCAGCAGTTTAGGGCAGGGAGGCAATCAGCCCCAGCATTTT.

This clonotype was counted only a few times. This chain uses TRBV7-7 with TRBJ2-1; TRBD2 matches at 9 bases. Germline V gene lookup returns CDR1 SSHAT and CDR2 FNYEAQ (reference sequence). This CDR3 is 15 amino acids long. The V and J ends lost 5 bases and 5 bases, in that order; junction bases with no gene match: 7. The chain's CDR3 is CASSLGTSRDNEQFF. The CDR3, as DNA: TGTGCCAGCAGCCTCGGGACTAGCAGAGACAATGAGCAGTTCTTC.

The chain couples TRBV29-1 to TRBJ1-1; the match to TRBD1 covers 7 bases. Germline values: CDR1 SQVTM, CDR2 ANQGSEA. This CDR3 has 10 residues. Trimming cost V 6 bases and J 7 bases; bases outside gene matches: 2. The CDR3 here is CSVTGVEAFF. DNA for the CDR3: TGCAGCGTAACAGGGGTTGAAGCTTTCTTT.

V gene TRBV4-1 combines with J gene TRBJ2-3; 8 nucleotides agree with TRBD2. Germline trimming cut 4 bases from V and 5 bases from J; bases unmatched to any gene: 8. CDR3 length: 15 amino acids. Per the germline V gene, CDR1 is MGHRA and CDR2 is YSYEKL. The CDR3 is CASSPTGTRKDTQYF. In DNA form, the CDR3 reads TGCGCCAGCAGCCCAACCGGGACTAGAAAAGATACGCAGTATTTT.

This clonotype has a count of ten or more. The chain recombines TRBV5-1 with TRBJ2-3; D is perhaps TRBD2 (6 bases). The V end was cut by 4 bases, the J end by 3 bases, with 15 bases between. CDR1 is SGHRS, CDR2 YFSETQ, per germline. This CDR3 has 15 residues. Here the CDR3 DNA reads TGCGCCAGCAGCCTCGGGACTCGTAAGACAGATACGCAGTATTTT. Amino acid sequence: CASSLGTRKTDTQYF.

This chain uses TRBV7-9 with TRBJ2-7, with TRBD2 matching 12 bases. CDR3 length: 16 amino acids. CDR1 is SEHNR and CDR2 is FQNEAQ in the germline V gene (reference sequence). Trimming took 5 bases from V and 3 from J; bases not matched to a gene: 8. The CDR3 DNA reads TGTGCCAGCAGCCCGTTCGCTAGCGGGAGGGTCTACGAGCAGTACTTC. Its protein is CASSPFASGRVYEQYF.

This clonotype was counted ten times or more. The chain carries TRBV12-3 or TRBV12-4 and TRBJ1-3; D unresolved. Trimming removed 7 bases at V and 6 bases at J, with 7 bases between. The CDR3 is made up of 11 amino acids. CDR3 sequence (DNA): TGTGCCAGCACCCTACTAAACACCATATATTTT. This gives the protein CASTLLNTIYF.

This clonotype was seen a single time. Here the CDR3 DNA reads TGTGCCAGCAGCCCATTCAAGAACACTGAAGCTTTCTTT. Residues: CASSPFKNTEAFF. The V gene is TRBV7-9, the J gene TRBJ1-1; D unresolved. The ends were cut back, 5 bases at V and 1 base at J, with 8 bases in the middle. Germline V CDR1 and CDR2: SEHNR, FQNEAQ (reference sequence). This CDR3 is built from 13 residues.

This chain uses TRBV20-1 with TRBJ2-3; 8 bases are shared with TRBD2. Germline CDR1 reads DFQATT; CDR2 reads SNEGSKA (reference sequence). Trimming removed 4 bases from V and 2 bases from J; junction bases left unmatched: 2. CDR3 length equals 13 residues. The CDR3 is CSAKGLDTDTQYF. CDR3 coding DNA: TGCAGTGCTAAGGGACTAGACACAGATACGCAGTATTTT.

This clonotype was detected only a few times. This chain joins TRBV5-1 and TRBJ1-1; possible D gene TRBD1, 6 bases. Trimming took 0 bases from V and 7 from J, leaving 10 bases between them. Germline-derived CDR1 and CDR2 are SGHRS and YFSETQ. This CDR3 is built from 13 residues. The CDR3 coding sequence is TGCGCCAGCAGCTTGGAGGGGGAGGATGAAGCTTTCTTT. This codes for CASSLEGEDEAFF.

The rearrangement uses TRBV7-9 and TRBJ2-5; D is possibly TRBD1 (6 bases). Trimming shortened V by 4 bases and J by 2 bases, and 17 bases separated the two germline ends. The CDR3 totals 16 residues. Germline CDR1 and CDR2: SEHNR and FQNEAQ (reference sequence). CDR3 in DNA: TGTGCCAGCAGCTCCTTAGCAGGGGTAGGGCAAGAGACCCAGTACTTC. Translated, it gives CASSSLAGVGQETQYF.

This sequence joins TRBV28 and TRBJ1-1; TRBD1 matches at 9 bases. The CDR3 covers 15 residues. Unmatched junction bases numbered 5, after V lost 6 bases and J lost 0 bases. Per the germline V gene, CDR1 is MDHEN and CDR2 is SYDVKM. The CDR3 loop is CASRRTGAMNTEAFF. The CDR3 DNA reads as TGTGCCAGCAGGAGGACAGGGGCCATGAACACTGAAGCTTTCTTT.

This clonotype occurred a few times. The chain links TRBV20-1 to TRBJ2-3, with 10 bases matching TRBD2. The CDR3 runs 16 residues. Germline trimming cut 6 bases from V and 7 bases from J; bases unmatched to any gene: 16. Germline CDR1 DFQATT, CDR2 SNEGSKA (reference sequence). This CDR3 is CSAPAGTSAFGNTQYF. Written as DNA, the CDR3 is TGCAGTGCCCCCGCCGGGACTAGCGCCTTTGGAAATACGCAGTATTTT.